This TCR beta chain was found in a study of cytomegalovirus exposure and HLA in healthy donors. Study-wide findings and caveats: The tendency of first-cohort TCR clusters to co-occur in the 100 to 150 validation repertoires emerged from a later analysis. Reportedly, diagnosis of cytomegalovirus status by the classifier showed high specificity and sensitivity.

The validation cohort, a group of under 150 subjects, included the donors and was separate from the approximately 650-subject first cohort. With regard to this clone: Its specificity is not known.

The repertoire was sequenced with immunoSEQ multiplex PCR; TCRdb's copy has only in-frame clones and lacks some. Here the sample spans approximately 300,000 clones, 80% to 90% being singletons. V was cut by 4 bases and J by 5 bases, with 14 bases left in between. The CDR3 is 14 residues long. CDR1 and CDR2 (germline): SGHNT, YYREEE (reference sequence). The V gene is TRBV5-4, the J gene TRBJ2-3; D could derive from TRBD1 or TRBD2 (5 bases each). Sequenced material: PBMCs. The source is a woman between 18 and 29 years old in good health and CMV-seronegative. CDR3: CASSLGELKDTQYF. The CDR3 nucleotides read TGTGCCAGCAGCCTGGGGGAGCTTAAAGATACGCAGTATTTT. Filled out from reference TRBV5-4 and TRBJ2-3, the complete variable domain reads ETGVTQSPTHLIKTRGQQVTLRCSSQSGHNTVSWYQQALGQGPQFIFQYYREEENGRGNFPPRFSGLQFPNYSSELNVNALELDDSALYLCASSLGELKDTQYFGPGTRLTVL.